This TCR beta chain was recorded in a study of beta chain features in type 1 diabetes. The ends lost 4 bases at V and 1 base at J; junction bases unmatched: 7. Germline V lookup: CDR1 LGHNA, CDR2 YSLEER. The CDR3 is 16 amino acids. Of the isolated RNA, all was reverse transcribed, and so the sequenced material was expressed TCRB transcripts. Libraries were prepared by immunoSEQ multiplex PCR; TCRdb keeps only in-frame clonotypes and omits some of them. The sample holds 400,000 to 500,000 clones; roughly 14% are singletons and the top ten take under 0.04%. The sequenced sample was naive CD4+ T cells from blood. The chain is built from TRBV4-3 and TRBJ2-3; TRBD2 matches at 8 bases. The TCR was taken from a young man in good health. The CDR3 sequence: CASSPVPAGGTDTQYF. The CDR3 DNA follows: TGCGCCAGCAGCCCGGTCCCAGCGGGGGGCACAGATACGCAGTATTTT.